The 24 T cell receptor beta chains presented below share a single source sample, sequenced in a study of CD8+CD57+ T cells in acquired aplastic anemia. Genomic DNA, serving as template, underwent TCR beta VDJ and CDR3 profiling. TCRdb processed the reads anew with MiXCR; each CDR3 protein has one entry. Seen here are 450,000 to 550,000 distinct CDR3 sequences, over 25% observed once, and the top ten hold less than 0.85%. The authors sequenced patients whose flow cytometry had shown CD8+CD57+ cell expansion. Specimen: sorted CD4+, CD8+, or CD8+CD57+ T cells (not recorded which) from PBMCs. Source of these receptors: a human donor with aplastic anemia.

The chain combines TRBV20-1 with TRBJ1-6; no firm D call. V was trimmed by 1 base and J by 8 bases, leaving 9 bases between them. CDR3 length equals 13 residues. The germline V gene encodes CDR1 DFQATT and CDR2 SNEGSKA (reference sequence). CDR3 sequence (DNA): TGCAGTGCTAGAGGTGGGCTAGATTCACCCCTCCACTTT. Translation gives CSARGGLDSPLHF.

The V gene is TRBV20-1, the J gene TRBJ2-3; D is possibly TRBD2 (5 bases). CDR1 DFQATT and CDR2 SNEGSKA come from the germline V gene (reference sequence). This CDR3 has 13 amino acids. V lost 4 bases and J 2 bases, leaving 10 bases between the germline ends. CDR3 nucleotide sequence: TGCAGTGCTACTGAGGGCCCCACAGATACGCAGTATTTT. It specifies CSATEGPTDTQYF.

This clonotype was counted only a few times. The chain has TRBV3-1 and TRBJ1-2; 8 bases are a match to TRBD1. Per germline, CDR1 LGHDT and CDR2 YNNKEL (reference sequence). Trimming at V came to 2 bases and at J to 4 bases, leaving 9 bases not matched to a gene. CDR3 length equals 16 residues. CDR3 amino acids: CASSQRTQGAVYGYTF. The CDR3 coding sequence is TGTGCCAGCAGCCAACGAACCCAGGGGGCCGTCTATGGCTACACCTTC.

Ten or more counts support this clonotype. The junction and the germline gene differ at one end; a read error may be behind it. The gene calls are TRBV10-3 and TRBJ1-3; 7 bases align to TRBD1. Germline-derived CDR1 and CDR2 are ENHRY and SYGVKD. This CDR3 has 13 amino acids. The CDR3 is CAITEDRGNTIYF. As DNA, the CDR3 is TGTGCCATCACTGAGGACAGGGGAAACACCATATATTTT.

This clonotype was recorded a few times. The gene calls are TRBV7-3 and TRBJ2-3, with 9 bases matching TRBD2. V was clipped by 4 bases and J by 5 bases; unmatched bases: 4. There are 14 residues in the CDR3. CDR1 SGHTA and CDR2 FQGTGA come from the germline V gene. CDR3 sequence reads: CASSSLTSGDTQYF. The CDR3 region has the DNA TGTGCCAGCAGCTCCTTGACTAGCGGAGATACGCAGTATTTT. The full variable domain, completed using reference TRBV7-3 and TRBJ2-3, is GAGVSQTPSNKVTEKGKYVELRCDPISGHTALYWYRQSLGQGPEFLIYFQGTGAADDSGLPNDRFFAVRPEGSVSTLKIQRTERGDSAVYLCASSSLTSGDTQYFGPGTRLTVL.

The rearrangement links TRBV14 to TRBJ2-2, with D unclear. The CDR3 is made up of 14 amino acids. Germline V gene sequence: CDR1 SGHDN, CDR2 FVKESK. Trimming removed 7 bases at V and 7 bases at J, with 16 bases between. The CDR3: CASKSELLGGELFF. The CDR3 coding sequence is TGTGCCAGCAAAAGCGAGTTATTGGGCGGGGAGCTGTTTTTT.

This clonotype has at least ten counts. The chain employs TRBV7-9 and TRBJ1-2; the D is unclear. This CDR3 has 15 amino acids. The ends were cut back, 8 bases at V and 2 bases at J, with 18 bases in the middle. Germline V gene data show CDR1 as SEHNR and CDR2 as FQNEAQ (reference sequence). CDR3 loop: CASCPTQGGNYGYTF. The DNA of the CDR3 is TGTGCCAGCTGCCCCACCCAAGGTGGAAACTATGGCTACACCTTC.

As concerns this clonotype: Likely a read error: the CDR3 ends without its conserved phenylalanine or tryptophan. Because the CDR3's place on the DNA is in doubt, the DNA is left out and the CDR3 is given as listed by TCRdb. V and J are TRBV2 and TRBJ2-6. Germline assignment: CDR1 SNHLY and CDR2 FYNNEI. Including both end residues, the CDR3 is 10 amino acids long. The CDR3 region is CASSEGVSLT.

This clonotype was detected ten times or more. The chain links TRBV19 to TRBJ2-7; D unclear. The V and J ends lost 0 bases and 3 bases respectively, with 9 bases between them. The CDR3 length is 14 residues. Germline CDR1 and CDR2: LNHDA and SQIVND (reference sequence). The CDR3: CASSIDRGRYEQYF. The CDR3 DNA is TGTGCCAGTAGTATAGATCGAGGCCGCTACGAGCAGTACTTC. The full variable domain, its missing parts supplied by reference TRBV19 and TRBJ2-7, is DGGITQSPKYLFRKEGQNVTLSCEQNLNHDAMYWYRQDPGQGLRLIYYSQIVNDFQKGDIAEGYSVSREKKESFPLTVTSAQKNPTAFYLCASSIDRGRYEQYFGPGTRLTVT.

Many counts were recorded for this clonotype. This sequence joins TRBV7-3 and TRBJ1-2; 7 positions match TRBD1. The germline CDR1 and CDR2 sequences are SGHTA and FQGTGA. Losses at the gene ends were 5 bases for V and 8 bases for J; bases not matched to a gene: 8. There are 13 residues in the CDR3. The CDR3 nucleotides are TGTGCCAGCAGCACAAACAGGGGTAGCGGCTACACCTTC. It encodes CASSTNRGSGYTF.

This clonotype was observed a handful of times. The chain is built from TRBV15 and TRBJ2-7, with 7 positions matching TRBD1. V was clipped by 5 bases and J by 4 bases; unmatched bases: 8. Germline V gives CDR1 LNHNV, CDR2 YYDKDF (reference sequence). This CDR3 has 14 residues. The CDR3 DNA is TGTGCCACCAGCCTCGACAGGGTCCGGTACGAGCAGTACTTC. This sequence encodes CATSLDRVRYEQYF.

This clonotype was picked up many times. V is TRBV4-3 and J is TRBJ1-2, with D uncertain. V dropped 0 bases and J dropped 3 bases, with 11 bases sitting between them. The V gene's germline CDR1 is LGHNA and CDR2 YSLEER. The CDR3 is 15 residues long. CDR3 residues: CASSQESRQDYGYTF. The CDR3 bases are TGCGCCAGCAGCCAAGAATCCCGCCAGGACTATGGCTACACCTTC.

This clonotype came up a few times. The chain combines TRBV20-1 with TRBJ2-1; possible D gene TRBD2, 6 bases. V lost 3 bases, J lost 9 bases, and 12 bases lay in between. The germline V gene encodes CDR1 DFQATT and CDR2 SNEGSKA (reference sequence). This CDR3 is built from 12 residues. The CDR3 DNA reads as TGCAGTGCTAGTGGGCGGGAAGCTGAGCAGTTCTTC. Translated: CSASGREAEQFF.

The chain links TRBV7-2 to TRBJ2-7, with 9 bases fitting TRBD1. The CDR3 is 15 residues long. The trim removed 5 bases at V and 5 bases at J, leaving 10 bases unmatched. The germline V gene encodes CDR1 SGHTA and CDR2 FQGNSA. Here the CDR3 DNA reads TGTGCCAGCAGCCTAAGGACAGGGGTTGGGAACGAGCAGTACTTC. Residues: CASSLRTGVGNEQYF. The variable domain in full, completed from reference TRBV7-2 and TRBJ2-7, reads GAGVSQSPSNKVTEKGKDVELRCDPISGHTALYWYRQSLGQGLEFLIYFQGNSAPDKSGLPSDRFSAERTGGSVSTLTIQRTQQEDSAVYLCASSLRTGVGNEQYFGPGTRLTVT.

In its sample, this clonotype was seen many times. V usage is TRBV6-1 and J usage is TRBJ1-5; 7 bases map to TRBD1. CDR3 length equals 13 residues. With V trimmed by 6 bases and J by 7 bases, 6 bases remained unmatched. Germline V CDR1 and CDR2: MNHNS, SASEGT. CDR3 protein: CASRRQGGQPQHF. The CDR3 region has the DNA TGTGCCAGCAGAAGACAGGGCGGGCAGCCCCAGCATTTT.

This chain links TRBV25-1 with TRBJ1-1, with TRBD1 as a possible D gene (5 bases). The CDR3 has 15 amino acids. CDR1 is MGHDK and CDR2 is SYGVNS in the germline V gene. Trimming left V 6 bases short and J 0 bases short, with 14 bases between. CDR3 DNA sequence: TGTGCCAGCAGGAAGACGGGACTGATGAACACTGAAGCTTTCTTT. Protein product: CASRKTGLMNTEAFF.

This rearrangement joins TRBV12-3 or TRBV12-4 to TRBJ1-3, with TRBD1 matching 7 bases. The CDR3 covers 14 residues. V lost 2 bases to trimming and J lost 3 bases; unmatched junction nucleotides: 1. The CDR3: CASSLSGGGNTIYF. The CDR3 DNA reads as TGTGCCAGCAGTTTATCAGGGGGTGGAAACACCATATATTTT.

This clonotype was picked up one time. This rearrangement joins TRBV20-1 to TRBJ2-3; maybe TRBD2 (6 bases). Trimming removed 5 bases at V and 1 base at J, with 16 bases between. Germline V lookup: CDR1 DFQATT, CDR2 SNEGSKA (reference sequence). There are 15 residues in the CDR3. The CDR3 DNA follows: TGCAGTGCTGGAGGGTGGGCGTTAGGCACAGATACGCAGTATTTT. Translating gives CSAGGWALGTDTQYF.

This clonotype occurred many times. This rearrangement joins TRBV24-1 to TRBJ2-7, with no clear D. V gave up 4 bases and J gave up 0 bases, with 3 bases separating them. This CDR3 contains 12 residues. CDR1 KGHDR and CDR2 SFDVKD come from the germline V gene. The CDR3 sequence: CATSDYSYEQYF. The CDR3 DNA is TGTGCCACCAGTGACTACTCCTACGAGCAGTACTTC.

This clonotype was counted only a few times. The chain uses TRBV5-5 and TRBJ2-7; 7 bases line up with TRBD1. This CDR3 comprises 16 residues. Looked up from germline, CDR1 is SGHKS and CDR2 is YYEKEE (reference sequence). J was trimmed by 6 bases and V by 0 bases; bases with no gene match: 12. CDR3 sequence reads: CASSLGFATGRSEQYF. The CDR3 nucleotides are TGTGCCAGCAGCTTGGGGTTTGCGACAGGGCGTTCCGAGCAGTACTTC.

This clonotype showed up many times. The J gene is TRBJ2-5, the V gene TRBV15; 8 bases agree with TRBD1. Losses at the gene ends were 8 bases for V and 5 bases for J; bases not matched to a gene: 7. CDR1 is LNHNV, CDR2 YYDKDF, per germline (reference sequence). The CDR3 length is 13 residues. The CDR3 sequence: CATGTGSGETQYF. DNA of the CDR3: TGTGCCACCGGGACAGGTTCGGGGGAGACCCAGTACTTC.

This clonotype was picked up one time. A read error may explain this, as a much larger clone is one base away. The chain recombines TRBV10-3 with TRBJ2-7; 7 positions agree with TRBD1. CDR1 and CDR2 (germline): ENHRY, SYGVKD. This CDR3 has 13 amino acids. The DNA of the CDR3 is TGTGCCAGCAGTATACGGGACAGCTACGAGCGGTACTTC. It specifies CASSIRDSYERYF.

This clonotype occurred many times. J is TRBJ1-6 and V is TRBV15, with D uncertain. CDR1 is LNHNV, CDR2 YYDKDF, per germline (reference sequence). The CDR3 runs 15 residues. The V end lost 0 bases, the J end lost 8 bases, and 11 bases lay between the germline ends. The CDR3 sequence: CATSRDRGGYSPLHF. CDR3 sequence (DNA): TGTGCCACCAGCAGAGATCGCGGCGGATATTCACCCCTCCACTTT. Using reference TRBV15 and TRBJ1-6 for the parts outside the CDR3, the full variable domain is DAMVIQNPRYQVTQFGKPVTLSCSQTLNHNVMYWYQQKSSQAPKLLFHYYDKDFNNEADTPDNFQSRRPNTSFCFLDIRSPGLGDTAMYLCATSRDRGGYSPLHFGNGTRLTVT.

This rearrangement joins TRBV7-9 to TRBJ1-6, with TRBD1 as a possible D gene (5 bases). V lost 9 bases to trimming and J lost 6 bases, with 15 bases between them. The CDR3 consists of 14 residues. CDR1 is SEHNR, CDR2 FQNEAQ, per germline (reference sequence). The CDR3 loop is CARAEGAVNSPLHF. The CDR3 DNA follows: TGTGCCAGAGCGGAAGGGGCGGTTAATTCACCCCTCCACTTT.